This T cell receptor beta chain stems from a study of blood T cell repertoires in COVID-19. Study as a whole: The United States, Italy and Spain provided the acute and convalescent COVID-19 samples. Sample material is recorded as cDNA or gDNA derived from T cells, B-cell-depleted T cells, or PBMCs.

This CDR3 is built from 15 residues. Trimming at V came to 1 base and at J to 7 bases, leaving 6 bases not matched to a gene. CDR1 is LGHNA and CDR2 is YSLEER in the germline V gene. Authors' methods: Scientists estimated how many nucleated cells there were by amplifying reference gene primers. Assay used: immunoSEQ multiplex PCR; TCRdb lists only in-frame clones, some missing. The V and J calls and clone size were taken over from that table, and D and trimming were inferred from the DNA. Of roughly 300,000 clones listed, roughly 85% are singletons. Allocation to cohorts depended on clinical history reported by the participants.

Material: PBMCs or T cells enriched from blood (not recorded which). The TCR sequence derives from a woman in her thirties or forties with acute COVID-19. V and J are TRBV4-3 and TRBJ2-1; TRBD1 agrees at 8 bases. The CDR3 bases are TGCGCCAGCAGCCAAGTAGGACAGGGTATTAATGAGCAGTTCTTC. Its translation: CASSQVGQGINEQFF.